The 17 T cell receptor beta chains below were found in one sample sequenced in a study of T cells in Graves' hyperthyroidism and ophthalmopathy (dated by TCRdb to between 2018 and 2020). The method was multiplex PCR. The run used an Illumina HiSeq 2000. The TCR beta CDR3 regions were amplified from the RNA transcripts. The first round of RT-PCR for the TCR CDR3 was performed with the HTBI primer set and the Qiagen OneStep RT-PCR kit. TCRdb took the public reads, trimmed them with fastp at Q25, ran MiXCR for clone calling and kept in-frame beta chains. Rows matching on CDR3 protein sequence are summarized as one entry with the most common DNA and genes. This sample holds a few hundred thousand distinct CDR3 sequences; about a sixth were observed only once. The ten biggest clones cover 7.7% of the sample. The specimen sequenced was blood. Receptor source: a woman between 18 and 30 years old with Graves' hyperthyroidism.

This clonotype has just a few counts. Written as DNA, the CDR3 is TGTGCCAGTAGTATGACCGGCGTCACTGAAGCTTTCTTT. Translating gives CASSMTGVTEAFF. The chain couples TRBV19 to TRBJ1-1; D is uncertain. The CDR3 sequence is 13 residues long. The germline CDR1 and CDR2 sequences are LNHDA and SQIVND (reference sequence). The V and J ends lost 3 bases and 4 bases respectively, with 9 bases between them.

This clonotype was counted ten times or more. V usage is TRBV20-1 and J usage is TRBJ2-7; either TRBD1 or TRBD2 may fit D (5 bases each). This CDR3 has 14 amino acids. Germline assignment: CDR1 DFQATT and CDR2 SNEGSKA (reference sequence). V lost 1 base to trimming and J lost 4 bases, with 14 bases between them. The CDR3 nucleotides read TGCAGTGCTAGAGGGGGGTCGGGCGTATACGAGCAGTACTTC. Its protein is CSARGGSGVYEQYF.

This clonotype was counted many times. V and J are TRBV5-6 and TRBJ1-1; 10 bases line up with TRBD1. V trimming: 4 bases; J trimming: 10 bases; junction bases outside the gene matches: 7. The CDR3 runs 13 residues. Germline values: CDR1 SGHDT, CDR2 YYEEEE. CDR3 protein: CASSTDRGVLAFF. The CDR3 DNA is TGTGCCAGCAGCACGGACAGGGGGGTGTTAGCTTTCTTT.

The sample holds many counts of this clonotype. This sequence joins TRBV20-1 and TRBJ2-2, with D tentatively TRBD1 (5 bases). This CDR3 region has 12 residues. Germline lookup yields CDR1 DFQATT and CDR2 SNEGSKA (reference sequence). Trimming took off 4 bases at V and 5 bases at J, with 8 bases between the two ends. The CDR3 DNA reads as TGCAGTGCTACCCAGGGTACCGGGGAGCTGTTTTTT. This sequence encodes CSATQGTGELFF.

Many counts were recorded for this clonotype. The genes are TRBV7-2 and TRBJ2-7; 10 bases align to TRBD1. Germline V lookup: CDR1 SGHTA, CDR2 FQGNSA. The V and J ends lost 5 bases and 5 bases, in that order; junction bases with no gene match: 3. The CDR3 runs 13 residues. CDR3 region: CASSGQGGDEQYF. DNA for the CDR3: TGTGCCAGCAGCGGACAGGGGGGCGACGAGCAGTACTTC.

This clonotype was seen ten or more times. The rearrangement links TRBV6-1 to TRBJ2-1, with D tentatively TRBD2 (5 bases). Germline V CDR1 and CDR2: MNHNS, SASEGT. This CDR3 spans 14 amino acids. V was trimmed by 7 bases and J by 0 bases, leaving 10 bases between them. The chain's CDR3 is CASNSGYSYNEQFF. CDR3 coding DNA: TGTGCCAGCAATTCGGGGTACTCCTACAATGAGCAGTTCTTC.

This clonotype was detected ten times or more. The V gene is TRBV19, the J gene TRBJ1-5; D possibly corresponds to TRBD1 (5 bases). Germline lookup yields CDR1 LNHDA and CDR2 SQIVND (reference sequence). This CDR3 spans 15 amino acids. The V end lost 10 bases, the J end lost 2 bases, and 18 bases lay between the germline ends. In DNA, the CDR3 is TGTGCCATTCTCCTGGGGGGGAGTTGCAATCAGCCCCAGCATTTT. Its translation is CAILLGGSCNQPQHF. Using reference TRBV19 and TRBJ1-5 for the parts outside the CDR3, the full variable domain is DGGITQSPKYLFRKEGQNVTLSCEQNLNHDAMYWYRQDPGQGLRLIYYSQIVNDFQKGDIAEGYSVSREKKESFPLTVTSAQKNPTAFYLCAILLGGSCNQPQHFGDGTRLSIL.

There are many counts of this clonotype. The genes are TRBV24-1 and TRBJ2-1; D might be TRBD1 (6 bases). Per germline, CDR1 KGHDR and CDR2 SFDVKD. The CDR3 runs to 15 residues. The ends were cut back, 4 bases at V and 1 base at J, with 10 bases in the middle. In nucleotides, the CDR3 is TGTGCCACCAGTGACAACAGGGAATCCTACAATGAGCAGTTCTTC. This sequence encodes CATSDNRESYNEQFF.

This clonotype was recorded many times. The rearrangement joins TRBV6-1 to TRBJ1-2, with 7 bases that match TRBD1. V trimming: 6 bases; J trimming: 2 bases; junction bases outside the gene matches: 3. Germline CDR1 and CDR2: MNHNS and SASEGT. The CDR3 length is 13 residues. The CDR3 protein is CASSVTGNYGYTF. CDR3 DNA sequence: TGTGCCAGCAGCGTGACAGGGAACTATGGCTACACCTTC.

This clonotype was observed many times. The V and J genes are TRBV6-2 or TRBV6-3 and TRBJ2-7; D is undetermined. V was pared by 1 base and J by 0 bases, with 4 bases between. The CDR3 is 13 residues long. CDR1 is MNHEY, CDR2 SVGEGT, per germline. CDR3 nucleotides: TGTGCCAGCAGTTACTTCATCTCCTACGAGCAGTACTTC. This encodes CASSYFISYEQYF.

This clonotype was seen repeatedly, ten times or more. The chain combines TRBV5-1 with TRBJ2-7; the match to TRBD1 covers 7 bases. CDR1 is SGHRS, CDR2 YFSETQ, per germline. This CDR3 has 15 amino acids. The J segment lost 0 bases and the V segment lost 2 bases, leaving 5 bases of the junction unmatched. CDR3 nucleotides: TGCGCCAGCAGCTTCGATGGGACAGTCTCCTACGAGCAGTACTTC. Amino acid sequence: CASSFDGTVSYEQYF.

This clonotype was counted at least ten times. J is TRBJ2-5 and V is TRBV7-9; D is unclear. V was clipped by 5 bases and J by 1 base, with 8 bases between them. This CDR3 region has 13 residues. Looked up from germline, CDR1 is SEHNR and CDR2 is FQNEAQ (reference sequence). CDR3 region: CASSRWGQETQYF. CDR3 in DNA: TGTGCCAGCAGCAGGTGGGGCCAAGAGACCCAGTACTTC.

The V and J genes are TRBV4-1 and TRBJ1-1, with TRBD1 as a possible D gene (5 bases). The CDR3 runs to 13 residues. Germline CDR1 and CDR2: MGHRA and YSYEKL. Trimming cost V 0 bases and J 6 bases, with 8 bases left between them. The DNA of the CDR3 is TGCGCCAGCAGCCAAGATCAGGGAGCTGAAGCTTTCTTT. Protein: CASSQDQGAEAFF.

This clonotype was seen many times. The chain joins TRBV30 to TRBJ2-4; a possible D gene is TRBD2 (5 bases). The V end was cut by 0 bases, the J end by 8 bases, with 14 bases between. The V gene's germline CDR1 is GTSNPN and CDR2 SVGIG (reference sequence). This CDR3 comprises 14 residues. CDR3 region: CAWSVRGSKDIQYF. In nucleotides, the CDR3 is TGTGCCTGGAGTGTACGCGGGTCTAAGGACATTCAGTACTTC.

This clonotype was counted ten times or more. The chain joins TRBV18 to TRBJ2-1, with 13 bases identical to TRBD2. Per the germline V gene, CDR1 is KGHSH and CDR2 is LQKENI. The CDR3 has 16 residues. J lost 3 bases, V lost 3 bases, and 2 bases had no gene match. In DNA form, the CDR3 reads TGTGCCAGCTCACCTAGGACTAGCGGGGGCTACAATGAGCAGTTCTTC. Protein product: CASSPRTSGGYNEQFF.

This clonotype was recorded many times. V is TRBV30 and J is TRBJ2-3, with 9 positions matching TRBD1. CDR3 length: 14 residues. The V gene's germline CDR1 is GTSNPN and CDR2 SVGIG (reference sequence). V shed 6 bases, J shed 5 bases, and the junction held 9 bases outside the gene matches. The CDR3 protein is CACMPQGAGDTQYF. The DNA of the CDR3 is TGTGCCTGTATGCCACAGGGGGCTGGAGATACGCAGTATTTT.

This clonotype was seen at least ten times. The rearrangement uses TRBV27 and TRBJ2-2, with 7 bases lining up with TRBD1. The CDR3 has 16 amino acids. The junction had 8 bases not matched to a gene; V was cut back by 5 bases and J by 2 bases. CDR1 MNHEY and CDR2 SMNVEV come from the germline V gene (reference sequence). The CDR3 loop is CASSPHRGANTGELFF. CDR3 bases: TGTGCCAGCAGTCCTCACAGGGGCGCAAACACCGGGGAGCTGTTTTTT.